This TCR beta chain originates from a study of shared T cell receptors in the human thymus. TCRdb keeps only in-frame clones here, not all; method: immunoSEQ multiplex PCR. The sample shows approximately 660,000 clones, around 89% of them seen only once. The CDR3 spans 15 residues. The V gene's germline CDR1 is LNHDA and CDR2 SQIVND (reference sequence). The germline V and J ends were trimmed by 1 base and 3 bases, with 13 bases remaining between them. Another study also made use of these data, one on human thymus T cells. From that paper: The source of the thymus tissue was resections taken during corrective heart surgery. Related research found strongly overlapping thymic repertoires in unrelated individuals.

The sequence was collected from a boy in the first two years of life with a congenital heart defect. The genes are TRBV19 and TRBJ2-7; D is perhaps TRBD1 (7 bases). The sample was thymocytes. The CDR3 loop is CASSIAAGGNYEQYF. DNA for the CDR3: TGTGCCAGTAGTATAGCGGCAGGGGGGAACTACGAGCAGTACTTC.